The 32 T cell receptor beta chains in this list originate from one sample, sequenced in a study of graft-versus-host responses after intestinal transplantation. The antigens these receptors bind are not known. The data were produced by immunoSEQ multiplex PCR, yet TCRdb's version contains in-frame clones alone and is incomplete. The repertoire holds approximately 88,000 clones, almost 90% seen once, with around 0.11% in the top ten. Sequenced material: unstimulated CD4+ T cells sorted from spleen or lymph node cells, taken before intestinal transplant. Receptors originate from a human donor who received an intestinal transplant.

This chain uses TRBV19 with TRBJ2-2; TRBD1 aligns across 8 bases. The junction had 4 bases not matched to a gene; V was cut back by 4 bases and J by 6 bases. Germline values: CDR1 LNHDA, CDR2 SQIVND (reference sequence). This CDR3 has 14 amino acids. CDR3 in DNA: TGTGCCAGTAGTACGACAGGGGTGGCCGGGGAGCTGTTTTTT. This translates into CASSTTGVAGELFF.

The chain employs TRBV11-1 and TRBJ2-1; tentative D call: TRBD1 (6 bases). The CDR3 is made up of 16 amino acids. V was cut by 5 bases and J by 0 bases, with 14 bases left in between. CDR1 is SGHAT and CDR2 is FQDESV in the germline V gene (reference sequence). The DNA for the CDR3 is TGTGCCAGCAGCACCCGGACAGCGAGCTCCTACAATGAGCAGTTCTTC. It yields the protein CASSTRTASSYNEQFF.

The count of this clone is one. The chain has TRBV5-1 and TRBJ2-3, with TRBD2 matching 14 bases. Germline lookup yields CDR1 SGHRS and CDR2 YFSETQ. Germline trimming cut 4 bases from V and 14 bases from J; bases unmatched to any gene: 12. CDR3 length: 15 residues. The CDR3 nucleotides are TGCGCCAGCAGCCAACCGGGACTAGCGGGGGAGGGGTTGTATTTT. Its protein product is CASSQPGLAGEGLYF.

This clone was picked up a small number of times. The J gene is TRBJ2-1, the V gene TRBV18; a possible D gene is TRBD1 (5 bases). Germline V CDR1 and CDR2: KGHSH, LQKENI. Trimming removed 1 base from V and 7 bases from J, with 11 bases in between. The CDR3 is 14 residues long. As DNA, the CDR3 is TGTGCCAGCTCACCACGGGGCGCCCATAATGAGCAGTTCTTC. Residues: CASSPRGAHNEQFF.

This chain links TRBV19 with TRBJ1-1; D perhaps matches TRBD1 (6 bases). Looked up from germline, CDR1 is LNHDA and CDR2 is SQIVND (reference sequence). V gave up 1 base and J gave up 1 base, with 10 bases separating them. The CDR3 is 15 residues long. DNA of the CDR3: TGTGCCAGTAGTATAGCCAGGGGTGGGAACACTGAAGCTTTCTTT. Its protein product is CASSIARGGNTEAFF.

V usage is TRBV19 and J usage is TRBJ1-5, with 8 bases identical to TRBD1. There are 15 residues in the CDR3. Germline V CDR1 and CDR2: LNHDA, SQIVND (reference sequence). Trimming took 5 bases from V and 9 from J; bases not matched to a gene: 12. In DNA form, the CDR3 reads TGTGCCAGTAGTCCAGTGCAGGGGGCAGGGGGGCCCCAGCATTTT. Translating it yields CASSPVQGAGGPQHF.

This chain links TRBV27 with TRBJ1-6, with 7 nucleotides matching TRBD1. The trim removed 5 bases at V and 7 bases at J, leaving 8 bases unmatched. The CDR3 is 15 residues long. Germline V gene sequence: CDR1 MNHEY, CDR2 SMNVEV (reference sequence). The CDR3 DNA reads TGTGCCAGCAGTCGAGGGACAGTGGCAAATTCACCCCTCCACTTT. Residues: CASSRGTVANSPLHF.

CDR3 residues: CASSPGTVYEQYF. The DNA for the CDR3 is TGCGCCAGCAGCCCGGGGACAGTCTACGAGCAGTACTTC. This chain uses TRBV5-1 with TRBJ2-7; TRBD1 matches 7 bases. The V segment lost 4 bases and the J segment 3 bases; nucleotides outside the gene matches: 4. This CDR3 region has 13 residues. Germline CDR1 SGHRS, CDR2 YFSETQ.

Points on this clone: The same CDR3 also results from other DNA sequences found in this sample. V is TRBV7-3 and J is TRBJ2-2; the D is unclear. Germline CDR1 and CDR2: SGHTA and FQGTGA. The CDR3 is made up of 13 amino acids. The germline V and J ends were trimmed by 5 bases and 7 bases, with 11 bases remaining between them. Written as DNA, the CDR3 is TGTGCCAGCAGCCTCCTAGGCGGCGGGGAGCTGTTTTTT. Protein product: CASSLLGGGELFF.

The chain links TRBV2 to TRBJ2-5; no definite D call. The V end lost 4 bases, the J end lost 2 bases, and 8 bases lay between the germline ends. The length of the CDR3 is 13 residues. Per the germline V gene, CDR1 is SNHLY and CDR2 is FYNNEI. The CDR3 nucleotides are TGTGCCAGCAGTGTCGAGATACAAGAGACCCAGTACTTC. Translation: CASSVEIQETQYF.

This chain links TRBV19 with TRBJ1-4; 7 bases agree with TRBD1. The CDR3 loop spans 17 amino acids. CDR1 LNHDA and CDR2 SQIVND come from the germline V gene (reference sequence). V shed 7 bases and J 8 bases; nucleotides not matched to a gene: 19. Here the CDR3 reads CASNHRSSEQGREKLFF. The CDR3 nucleotides read TGTGCCAGTAACCATCGGAGTTCAGAACAGGGGAGAGAAAAACTGTTTTTT.

This chain joins TRBV27 and TRBJ1-6; a weak D match, TRBD1 (5 bases). The CDR3 length is 17 residues. Germline V CDR1 and CDR2: MNHEY, SMNVEV (reference sequence). The V and J ends lost 3 bases and 0 bases respectively, with 12 bases between them. The CDR3 DNA follows: TGTGCCAGCAGTTTCAGGGCTATGGGCTCCTATAATTCACCCCTCCACTTT. It codes for CASSFRAMGSYNSPLHF.

This chain connects TRBV6-5 to TRBJ1-4; weak D call: TRBD1 (5 bases). The CDR3 extends over 14 amino acids. V was clipped by 5 bases and J by 2 bases, with 9 bases between them. Germline V lookup: CDR1 MNHEY, CDR2 SVGAGI. This chain's CDR3 is CASSRQPTNEKLFF. DNA of the CDR3: TGTGCCAGCAGTCGACAGCCGACTAATGAAAAACTGTTTTTT.

V is TRBV25-1 and J is TRBJ2-1, with 7 bases fitting TRBD1. V trimming: 6 bases; J trimming: 6 bases; junction bases outside the gene matches: 11. There are 15 residues in the CDR3. Germline V gene sequence: CDR1 MGHDK, CDR2 SYGVNS. CDR3 sequence (DNA): TGTGCCAGCAGCCCCCGGGGACAGTATTTCAATGAGCAGTTCTTC. Translation gives CASSPRGQYFNEQFF.

The chain links TRBV6-4 to TRBJ2-3, with a possible D match to TRBD2 (6 bases). The CDR3 is 15 residues long. CDR1 and CDR2 from the germline V gene are MRHNA and SNTAGT. Trimming left V 0 bases short and J 0 bases short, with 7 bases between. The CDR3 loop is CASSDSGGSTDTQYF. DNA of the CDR3: TGTGCCAGCAGTGACTCGGGGGGTAGCACAGATACGCAGTATTTT.

The genes are TRBV2 and TRBJ2-3; 8 bases align to TRBD2. The CDR3 consists of 17 residues. Germline CDR1 SNHLY, CDR2 FYNNEI. The V segment lost 6 bases and the J segment 3 bases; nucleotides outside the gene matches: 14. CDR3 sequence: CASSSKGSASGTDTQYF. The CDR3 nucleotides read TGTGCCAGCAGCTCAAAGGGGTCGGCTAGCGGGACAGATACGCAGTATTTT.

This clone was found a few times. This sequence joins TRBV11-3 and TRBJ2-3; 8 nucleotides line up with TRBD2. The CDR3 length is 14 residues. The germline V gene has CDR1 SGHNT and CDR2 YENEEA. The trim removed 1 base at V and 4 bases at J, leaving 1 base unmatched. CDR3 residues: CASSLAGGPDTQYF. CDR3 DNA: TGTGCCAGCAGCTTAGCGGGGGGGCCAGATACGCAGTATTTT.

The J gene is TRBJ2-5, the V gene TRBV5-1; perhaps TRBD2 as D (5 bases). The CDR3 runs to 13 residues. Trimming left V 1 base short and J 3 bases short, with 7 bases between. Germline V CDR1 and CDR2: SGHRS, YFSETQ. CDR3 region: CASSLPGKETQYF. CDR3 DNA sequence: TGCGCCAGCAGCTTGCCGGGGAAAGAGACCCAGTACTTC.

This chain uses TRBV7-3 with TRBJ1-2; D remains ambiguous. V was pared by 5 bases and J by 3 bases, with 10 bases between. The germline V gene encodes CDR1 SGHTA and CDR2 FQGTGA. CDR3 size: 13 residues. The CDR3: CASSLPGDYGYTF. CDR3 coding DNA: TGTGCCAGCAGCCTACCTGGTGACTATGGCTACACCTTC.

V and J are TRBV19 and TRBJ1-3; D is undetermined. The CDR3 spans 13 residues. V was clipped by 10 bases and J by 4 bases, with 14 bases between them. Germline lookup yields CDR1 LNHDA and CDR2 SQIVND (reference sequence). CDR3 DNA: TGTGCCACGCACAGAGCTCCAGGAAACACCATATATTTT. Its translation is CATHRAPGNTIYF.

The rearrangement links TRBV28 to TRBJ1-3, with 8 nucleotides matching TRBD1. The CDR3 runs to 17 residues. V trimming: 8 bases; J trimming: 2 bases; junction bases outside the gene matches: 14. Germline V gives CDR1 MDHEN, CDR2 SYDVKM. Written as DNA, the CDR3 is TGTGCCAGCTACGGGGGCCACCAGGGACAGGCTGGAAACACCATATATTTT. It translates to CASYGGHQGQAGNTIYF.

The rearrangement links TRBV9 to TRBJ2-1, with 14 bases identical to TRBD2. Trimming at V came to 2 bases and at J to 8 bases, leaving 3 bases not matched to a gene. There are 15 residues in the CDR3. In germline, CDR1 is SGDLS, CDR2 YYNGEE. The CDR3 region has the DNA TGTGCCAGCAGCGTTGGGACTAGCGGGGGTGATGAGCAGTTCTTC. It yields the protein CASSVGTSGGDEQFF.

This chain connects TRBV27 to TRBJ1-2; 10 nucleotides match TRBD1. J was trimmed by 2 bases and V by 6 bases; bases with no gene match: 6. Germline V lookup: CDR1 MNHEY, CDR2 SMNVEV (reference sequence). The CDR3 has 15 residues. The DNA of the CDR3 is TGTGCCAGCAGACAACCGGGACAGGGGAACTATGGCTACACCTTC. This encodes CASRQPGQGNYGYTF.

A single count supports this clone. The chain uses TRBV7-3 and TRBJ2-7; TRBD2 is a possible D gene (6 bases). The CDR3 totals 14 residues. Germline values: CDR1 SGHTA, CDR2 FQGTGA. Trimming took off 10 bases at V and 2 bases at J, with 18 bases between the two ends. CDR3 DNA sequence: TGTGCCACCGGGGGATACGGAAGGACCTACGAGCAGTACTTC. It is translated as CATGGYGRTYEQYF.

V gene TRBV7-2 combines with J gene TRBJ1-5; 8 bases line up with TRBD1. Germline V gene data show CDR1 as SGHTA and CDR2 as FQGNSA. V dropped 5 bases and J dropped 4; count of bases not matched to a gene: 7. This CDR3 region has 15 residues. The CDR3 bases are TGTGCCAGCAGCCCTGACAGGGGCAGGAATCAGCCCCAGCATTTT. Translating gives CASSPDRGRNQPQHF.

The chain is built from TRBV6-6 and TRBJ2-7; 8 bases agree with TRBD2. This CDR3 spans 13 amino acids. V was clipped by 7 bases and J by 2 bases; unmatched bases: 4. In germline, CDR1 is MNHNY, CDR2 SVGAGI (reference sequence). The chain's CDR3 is CASKRGSTYEQYF. DNA for the CDR3: TGTGCCAGCAAGCGGGGGAGTACCTACGAGCAGTACTTC.

The chain couples TRBV11-2 to TRBJ2-3; the match to TRBD2 covers 9 bases. This CDR3 has 15 amino acids. J lost 8 bases, V lost 5 bases, and 11 bases had no gene match. Germline CDR1 and CDR2: SGHAT and FQNNGV. The CDR3, as DNA: TGTGCCAGCAGCCTTACTAGCGGGTCCGCAGGTACGCAGTATTTT. It codes for CASSLTSGSAGTQYF.

This clone was seen only once. The chain has TRBV5-1 and TRBJ2-2; TRBD2 aligns across 7 bases. Germline CDR1 reads SGHRS; CDR2 reads YFSETQ. Trimming removed 6 bases from V and 2 bases from J; junction bases left unmatched: 4. The CDR3 length is 14 residues. The CDR3 nucleotides are TGCGCCAGCACCCCGGGACTAAACACCGGGGAGCTGTTTTTT. Encoded protein: CASTPGLNTGELFF.

The genes are TRBV7-2 and TRBJ2-3; a possible D gene is TRBD1 (5 bases). CDR1 and CDR2 (germline): SGHTA, FQGNSA. Trimming removed 0 bases from V and 4 bases from J, with 5 bases in between. This CDR3 has 13 residues. In DNA, the CDR3 is TGTGCCAGCAGCTTAGCGGGGCCAGATACGCAGTATTTT. Protein product: CASSLAGPDTQYF.

The V and J genes are TRBV27 and TRBJ2-1; tentatively, D is TRBD2 (6 bases). Germline CDR1 MNHEY, CDR2 SMNVEV (reference sequence). This CDR3 is 15 amino acids long. Trimming pared 3 bases from V and 4 bases from J, leaving 13 bases between. The CDR3 protein is CASSFGGIPYNEQFF. Written as DNA, the CDR3 is TGTGCCAGCAGTTTTGGGGGGATCCCATACAATGAGCAGTTCTTC.

The rearrangement joins TRBV4-1 to TRBJ2-5; weak D call: TRBD2 (6 bases). CDR1 is MGHRA, CDR2 YSYEKL, per germline. V dropped 1 base and J dropped 1 base, with 10 bases sitting between them. The CDR3 extends over 15 amino acids. CDR3: CASSQVGTSQETQYF. CDR3 sequence (DNA): TGCGCCAGCAGCCAAGTTGGGACTTCCCAAGAGACCCAGTACTTC.

The V gene is TRBV19, the J gene TRBJ2-7, with TRBD1 matching over 7 bases. CDR1 and CDR2 (germline): LNHDA, SQIVND (reference sequence). The CDR3 runs 13 residues. The V gene end was trimmed by 4 bases and the J gene end by 2 bases; junction bases not matched to a gene: 2. Here the CDR3 DNA reads TGTGCCAGTAGTAGGACAGGACCCTACGAGCAGTACTTC. Amino acids: CASSRTGPYEQYF.